This TCR beta chain comes out of a study of tumor-infiltrating lymphocytes in primary liver carcinoma. Study background: The cohort included men and women aged 30 to 69 years. Regardless of tissue type, samples showed similar yields of roughly 3.5 to 7.5 million productive TCRbeta reads. Study-wide findings and caveats: Researchers found tumor-adjacent and tumor-blood pairs overlapped less than tumor region pairs.

TCR beta cDNA was prepared out of 500 ng total RNA by means of a constant-region primer. Libraries of TCR beta came from three nested multiplex PCR rounds with slightly modified ARM-PCR. In TCRdb, the multiplex PCR reads were re-called with MiXCR into one record per CDR3 protein. This table has approximately 300,000 distinct CDR3 sequences, 50% to 70% appearing once. This clonotype was seen repeatedly, ten times or more. What it binds is unknown. Researchers drew blood RNA from unsorted whole blood and extracted germline DNA as well. The patients lived with chronic HBV infection and had not yet received any treatment. Sequencing was performed on peripheral blood. This TCR came from a man aged 40-49 years with primary liver carcinoma and hepatitis B virus infection.

The CDR3 sequence: CASSSGPIGNEQFF. In DNA form, the CDR3 reads TGTGCCAGTTCCTCCGGCCCGATAGGGAATGAGCAGTTCTTC. The V call is TRBV11-3, the J call TRBJ2-1; D unresolved. Between the trimmed V and J ends, which lost 9 bases and 7 bases, there was a span of 19 bases. Germline CDR1 reads SGHNT; CDR2 reads YENEEA. CDR3 length: 14 amino acids.